This T cell receptor beta chain is from a study of OX40 agonist ivuxolimab in advanced cancers. Some background on the complete study: Ivuxolimab was an agonistic, fully human IgG2 monoclonal antibody directed against OX40 (CD134), a costimulatory receptor. Intravenous ivuxolimab was administered to patients every 2 weeks at six dose levels: 0.01, 0.1, 0.3, 1.5, 3 and 10 mg/kg. Of the approximately 50 dose-escalation patients, hepatocellular carcinoma was present in around 20, melanoma in roughly 15, renal cell carcinoma in 9 and head and neck cancer in 9. A male proportion of almost 85% and a mean age of approximately 55 years, ranging from roughly 20 to 80, were recorded for the dose-escalation cohort. Prior anti-PD-1, anti-PD-L1 or anti-CTLA-4 therapy was permitted, and 30% to 45% of dose-escalation patients had received checkpoint inhibitors. Partial responses occurred in three dose-escalation patients, of whom one had hepatocellular carcinoma and two had cutaneous melanoma. Peripheral TCRbeta sequencing was intended to test whether TCR sequence diversity was altered and clonal T-cell expansion was caused by ivuxolimab. The paper describes the monotherapy dose-escalation part (N of about 50 patients) of the phase I trial of ivuxolimab. Overall study results and their limits: In the 0.1-3.0 mg/kg groups, partial responders had among the lowest normalized peripheral clonal expansion, particularly in CD8+ T cells. Low levels of normalized T-cell clonal expansion were also seen in some patients who did not respond. Clonal expansion of both CD4+ and CD8+ blood T cells was observed from baseline to week 6 at doses 0.1 to 3.0 mg/kg. The antigen specificity of the peripheral T cells that underwent clonal expansion was not determined. After ivuxolimab, more expanded clones were found on average in CD8+ T cells than in CD4+ T cells.

V gives up 3 bases and J gives up 2 bases, and the segment between their germline ends measures 14 bases. The CDR3 starts with the cysteine, ends with the phenylalanine, and has 15 residues. The retained sequence is limited to the CDR3, 45 bases, with the frame set at the first base. For CDR1 and CDR2, the germline V gene lists ENHRY and SYGVKD. As for this clone: The antigen this receptor binds is unknown. Per-nucleotide qualities are absent, and no much larger clonotype sits a single base away.

To sequence the TCRbeta CDR3 region, genomic DNA was isolated from the sorted cells. The immunoSEQ Assay was used for sequencing of TCRbeta CDR3 regions. Held by TCRdb, this immuneACCESS table contains in-frame sequences only and omits some clones. Under half of the omission traces to an unresolved V gene where checked; the cause of the rest is unknown. Recorded for this sample are more than 80,000 clones; around 85% of them occurred a single time. 1.1% to 1.5% of the sample is in the top ten clones. The trial excluded patients who had a history of autoimmune disease or who were on systemic immunosuppression. Peripheral blood for TCR sequencing was collected from all dose cohorts at baseline, on cycle 4 day 1, and on cycle 7 day 1. Samples were obtained from an open-label, multicenter, first-in-human phase I dose-escalation trial of ivuxolimab. The trial enrolled adults with locally advanced or metastatic head and neck squamous cell, hepatocellular, melanoma or renal cell carcinoma. Before TCR sequencing, CD4+ and CD8+ T cells were separately sorted from peripheral blood.

Material: CD4+ or CD8+ T cells sorted from blood, obtained in a trial of the OX40 agonist ivuxolimab. This receptor chain uses TRBV10-3 and TRBJ2-7; too little of a D gene remains to name it. The sequence was obtained from an adult with an advanced solid tumor such as melanoma, head and neck, liver or kidney cancer. CDR3 protein: CAISEFSRAAYEQYF. In nucleotide form, the sequence is TGTGCCATCAGTGAATTCTCACGGGCTGCCTACGAGCAGTACTTC.